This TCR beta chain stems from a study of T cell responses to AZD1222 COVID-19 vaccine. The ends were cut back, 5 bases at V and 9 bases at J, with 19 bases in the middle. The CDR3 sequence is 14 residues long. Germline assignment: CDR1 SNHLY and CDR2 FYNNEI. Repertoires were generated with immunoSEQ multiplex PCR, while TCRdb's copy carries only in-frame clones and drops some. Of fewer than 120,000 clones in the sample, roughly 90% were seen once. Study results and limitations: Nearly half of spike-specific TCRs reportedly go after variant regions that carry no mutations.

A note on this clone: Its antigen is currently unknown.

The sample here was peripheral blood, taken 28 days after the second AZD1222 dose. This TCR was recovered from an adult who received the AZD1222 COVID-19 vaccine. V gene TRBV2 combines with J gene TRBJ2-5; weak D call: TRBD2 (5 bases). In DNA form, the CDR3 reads TGTGCCAGCAGTCCCCCTAGCCAGGCAAGGGCCCAGTACTTC. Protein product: CASSPPSQARAQYF.